This note documents a single T cell receptor beta chain sequence. This record comes from a study of blood T cell repertoires in COVID-19. Study-level background: COVID-19 samples collected from the United States, Italy and Spain covered acute and convalescent phases. Nucleic acid was either cDNA or gDNA, and it came from T cells, B-cell-depleted T cells, or PBMCs.

Per the authors' pipeline: Reference gene primers were amplified, and this amplification served to estimate nucleated cell counts. Repertoires were generated with immunoSEQ multiplex PCR, while TCRdb's copy carries only in-frame clones and drops some. The V and J calls and clone size are taken from that table; D and trimming were inferred from the DNA. Altogether roughly 71,000 clones are present, 88% being singletons, with the ten largest covering approximately 30%. Deletions cut 5 bases from V and 0 bases from J, with 13 bases between. Germline CDR1 and CDR2: LNHDA and SQIVND (reference sequence). The CDR3 has 16 residues.

The chain couples TRBV19 to TRBJ2-2; perhaps TRBD1 as D (5 bases). This sequence was found in a man aged 50 to 59 with acute or convalescent COVID-19. The sample consisted of peripheral blood. CDR3 nucleotide sequence: TGTGCCAGTAGTCGAGACAGATCCTCGAACACCGGGGAGCTGTTTTTT. Translation: CASSRDRSSNTGELFF.